This entry lists 28 T cell receptor beta chains sequenced from one sample in a study of blood T cell repertoires in COVID-19. The protocol was immunoSEQ multiplex PCR, while the TCRdb copy is restricted to in-frame clones and leaves out a portion. The sample yields hundreds of thousands of clones, 88% seen once. Material for sequencing was peripheral blood. These TCRs come from a woman under 40 with COVID-19, enrolled during active disease.

This chain links TRBV2 with TRBJ2-2; 7 nucleotides line up with TRBD1. This CDR3 has 14 amino acids. Germline trimming cut 6 bases from V and 2 bases from J; bases unmatched to any gene: 3. Germline CDR1 is SNHLY and CDR2 is FYNNEI. CDR3 sequence reads: CASRGQFNTGELFF. For the CDR3, the DNA is TGTGCCAGCAGGGGACAGTTCAACACCGGGGAGCTGTTTTTT.

The chain carries TRBV18 and TRBJ2-3; D unclear. Germline V gene lookup returns CDR1 KGHSH and CDR2 LQKENI. V was clipped by 3 bases and J by 2 bases, with 9 bases between them. CDR3 length: 14 residues. The DNA for the CDR3 is TGTGCCAGCTCACCCTTCGACAACACAGATACGCAGTATTTT. This sequence encodes CASSPFDNTDTQYF.

This rearrangement joins TRBV6-2 or TRBV6-3 to TRBJ2-1; 7 bases are a match to TRBD2. Germline assignment: CDR1 MNHEY and CDR2 SVGEGT. The CDR3 is 17 amino acids. J was trimmed by 2 bases and V by 0 bases; bases with no gene match: 7. The chain's CDR3 is CASSYSLPGLAYNEQFF. Written as DNA, the CDR3 is TGTGCCAGCAGTTACTCACTTCCTGGACTAGCCTACAATGAGCAGTTCTTC.

Only one count was recorded for this clone. The chain joins TRBV5-4 to TRBJ1-2, with 9 bases aligning to TRBD1. Germline V gives CDR1 SGHNT, CDR2 YYREEE (reference sequence). The trim removed 3 bases at V and 8 bases at J, leaving 11 bases unmatched. The CDR3 runs 15 residues. The CDR3 nucleotides read TGTGCCAGCAGCTGGGGGGGACAGGGCGCGGGAGGCTACACCTTC. Residues: CASSWGGQGAGGYTF.

The chain couples TRBV4-1 to TRBJ1-3; no clear D gene. This CDR3 contains 15 residues. Germline CDR1 is MGHRA and CDR2 is YSYEKL. Trimming removed 0 bases at V and 2 bases at J, with 8 bases between. The DNA of the CDR3 is TGCGCCAGCAGCCAAGAATCCTCTACTGGAAACACCATATATTTT. The encoded protein is CASSQESSTGNTIYF.

The chain recombines TRBV6-6 with TRBJ2-7, with D tentatively TRBD1 (5 bases). The CDR3 consists of 13 residues. Germline V gene data show CDR1 as MNHNY and CDR2 as SVGAGI (reference sequence). V shed 6 bases and J shed 1 base, with 10 bases lying between them. The CDR3 sequence: CASSLQASYEQYV. CDR3 in DNA: TGTGCCAGCAGCTTACAGGCTTCCTACGAGCAGTACGTC.

The J gene is TRBJ1-2, the V gene TRBV28, with 7 bases identical to TRBD1. V gave up 5 bases and J gave up 0 bases; unmatched junction bases: 6. The CDR3 contains 15 residues. In germline, CDR1 is MDHEN, CDR2 SYDVKM. CDR3 sequence (DNA): TGTGCCAGCAGTGGGGCCGACAGGGCTAACTATGGCTACACCTTC. It translates to CASSGADRANYGYTF.

This chain connects TRBV5-6 to TRBJ2-1; possible D gene TRBD1, 6 bases. The CDR3 spans 15 residues. V dropped 2 bases and J dropped 8 bases, with 17 bases sitting between them. In germline, CDR1 is SGHDT, CDR2 YYEEEE. The CDR3 DNA reads as TGTGCCAGCAGCTTTCGCCAGGGGTCTCAGGATGAGCAGTTCTTC. Its translation is CASSFRQGSQDEQFF.

In its sample, this clone was seen once. This sequence joins TRBV6-2 or TRBV6-3 and TRBJ2-7; tentatively, D is TRBD1 (5 bases). V lost 0 bases to trimming and J lost 3 bases, with 9 bases between them. The CDR3 covers 14 residues. Germline CDR1 MNHEY, CDR2 SVGEGT. In DNA, the CDR3 is TGTGCCAGCAGTTACTCAGGGGAAGACTACGAGCAGTACTTC. Residues: CASSYSGEDYEQYF.

This rearrangement joins TRBV19 to TRBJ1-5, with D perhaps matching TRBD1 (5 bases). Germline CDR1 and CDR2: LNHDA and SQIVND (reference sequence). V was cut by 9 bases and J by 6 bases, with 30 bases left in between. The CDR3 has 18 residues. The CDR3 here is CASKTDSLRQSVVQPQHF. The CDR3 DNA reads TGTGCCAGCAAAACAGACAGTTTGAGACAATCAGTTGTTCAGCCCCAGCATTTT.

The rearrangement uses TRBV19 and TRBJ2-1; 8 bases are shared with TRBD2. CDR1 is LNHDA, CDR2 SQIVND, per germline (reference sequence). The CDR3 totals 16 residues. After removal of 2 bases from V and 6 bases from J, the junction contained 9 bases not matched to a gene. The CDR3 loop is CASSIRVAGFPNEQFF. The CDR3 DNA reads TGTGCCAGTAGTATAAGGGTAGCGGGGTTCCCCAATGAGCAGTTCTTC.

The chain links TRBV4-1 to TRBJ2-7, with 8 bases identical to TRBD2. The CDR3 is made up of 15 amino acids. CDR1 and CDR2 (germline): MGHRA, YSYEKL. V gave up 4 bases and J gave up 2 bases; unmatched junction bases: 7. CDR3: CASSLTPGLAYEQYV. CDR3 DNA sequence: TGCGCCAGCAGCCTTACTCCGGGACTAGCCTACGAGCAGTACGTC.

The chain recombines TRBV6-8 with TRBJ2-7; the D gene is possibly TRBD2 (5 bases). The V and J ends lost 0 bases and 3 bases respectively, with 9 bases between them. Germline V gene data show CDR1 as MNHGY and CDR2 as SAAAGT. This CDR3 has 14 amino acids. CDR3 in DNA: TGTGCCAGCAGTTACTCCAATGGACTCTACGAGCAGTACGTC. It translates to CASSYSNGLYEQYV.

V is TRBV5-1 and J is TRBJ2-5; 16 bases are a match to TRBD2. The CDR3 loop spans 17 amino acids. Looked up from germline, CDR1 is SGHRS and CDR2 is YFSETQ. Trimming cost V 1 base and J 3 bases; bases outside gene matches: 3. CDR3 in DNA: TGCGCCAGCAGCTTGACCGGGACTAGCGGGGGGGAAGAGACCCAGTACTTC. Its translation is CASSLTGTSGGEETQYF. The whole variable domain, filled in from reference TRBV5-1 and TRBJ2-5, reads KAGVTQTPRYLIKTRGQQVTLSCSPISGHRSVSWYQQTPGQGLQFLFEYFSETQRNKGNFPGRFSGRQFSNSRSEMNVSTLELGDSALYLCASSLTGTSGGEETQYFGPGTRLLVL.

The V gene is TRBV9, the J gene TRBJ2-3, with D uncertain. Trimming left V 0 bases short and J 6 bases short, with 11 bases between. The CDR3 covers 14 residues. Germline CDR1 SGDLS, CDR2 YYNGEE. CDR3 DNA sequence: TGTGCCAGCAGCGTAGTAATGTCGAGGGATACGCAGTATTTT. Residues: CASSVVMSRDTQYF.

The rearrangement links TRBV27 to TRBJ2-2; D remains ambiguous. Per the germline V gene, CDR1 is MNHEY and CDR2 is SMNVEV (reference sequence). The V gene lost 1 base and the J gene lost 9 bases, with 9 bases spanning the gap. The CDR3 loop spans 13 amino acids. In nucleotides, the CDR3 is TGTGCCAGCAGTTTATTCCGCGCCAGGGAGCTGTTTTTT. Amino acid sequence: CASSLFRARELFF.

The CDR3 is CASSRDPLAGISYEQYV. CDR3 in DNA: TGTGCCAGCAGCCGCGACCCACTAGCGGGGATCTCCTACGAGCAGTACGTC. V gene TRBV7-9 combines with J gene TRBJ2-7; 10 bases agree with TRBD2. Germline CDR1 and CDR2: SEHNR and FQNEAQ (reference sequence). V lost 5 bases, J lost 0 bases, and 10 bases stayed unmatched. This CDR3 has 17 residues.

The chain links TRBV10-2 to TRBJ2-1; 12 bases map to TRBD2. V dropped 6 bases and J dropped 9; count of bases not matched to a gene: 6. Germline V gene lookup returns CDR1 WSHSY and CDR2 SAAADI. CDR3 length: 14 residues. The CDR3 DNA reads as TGCGCCAGCAGACCTAGCGGGGGGGGAGTTGAGCAGTTCTTC. Translated: CASRPSGGGVEQFF.

The V and J genes are TRBV7-9 and TRBJ2-7, with 10 positions matching TRBD2. Germline V gene data show CDR1 as SEHNR and CDR2 as FQNEAQ (reference sequence). After removal of 3 bases from V and 2 bases from J, the junction contained 13 bases not matched to a gene. The CDR3 has 18 residues. The CDR3: CASSLYWTSGLAAYEQYV. CDR3 nucleotide sequence: TGTGCCAGCAGCTTGTACTGGACTAGCGGACTTGCGGCCTACGAGCAGTACGTC.

Comment on this clone: The same CDR3 is also encoded by other DNA sequences in this sample. The chain uses TRBV5-4 and TRBJ2-5, with D perhaps TRBD2 (6 bases). There are 14 residues in the CDR3. Germline V lookup: CDR1 SGHNT, CDR2 YYREEE (reference sequence). Trimming took 0 bases from V and 1 from J, leaving 7 bases between them. CDR3 amino acids: CASSLAGVQETQYF. The CDR3 DNA is TGTGCCAGCAGCTTGGCGGGGGTCCAAGAGACCCAGTACTTC.

The genes are TRBV19 and TRBJ2-3, with D perhaps TRBD2 (5 bases). Germline V gene lookup returns CDR1 LNHDA and CDR2 SQIVND (reference sequence). V lost 3 bases to trimming and J lost 3 bases, with 19 bases between them. CDR3 length: 17 residues. The CDR3 loop reads CASSINPGLLETDTQYF. The CDR3 DNA reads as TGTGCCAGTAGTATTAACCCCGGACTCCTGGAGACAGATACGCAGTATTTT.

The chain employs TRBV18 and TRBJ1-1; weak D call: TRBD1 (6 bases). V was pared by 4 bases and J by 5 bases, with 23 bases between. The CDR3 loop spans 17 amino acids. Per germline, CDR1 KGHSH and CDR2 LQKENI. The CDR3, as DNA: TGTGCCAGCTCACAAACTTTTGGCGACAGGTGGGAGACTGAAGCTTTCTTT. Translating gives CASSQTFGDRWETEAFF.

The gene calls are TRBV15 and TRBJ1-1; tentative D call: TRBD1 (5 bases). The V and J ends lost 0 bases and 5 bases respectively, with 13 bases between them. The length of the CDR3 is 15 residues. CDR1 and CDR2 (germline): LNHNV, YYDKDF (reference sequence). This chain's CDR3 is CATSRDLGRGTEAFF. The CDR3 DNA sequence: TGTGCCACCAGCAGAGATCTGGGGAGGGGAACTGAAGCTTTCTTT.

The gene calls are TRBV29-1 and TRBJ1-2, with unresolved D. The V and J ends lost 6 bases and 0 bases respectively, with 11 bases between them. The CDR3 spans 13 residues. CDR1 and CDR2 from the germline V gene are SQVTM and ANQGSEA. CDR3 coding DNA: TGCAGCGTAGAGGAAGTGGCTAACTATGGCTACACCTTC. Protein sequence: CSVEEVANYGYTF.

This clone was detected only once. This chain connects TRBV7-9 to TRBJ1-6; 7 nucleotides align to TRBD1. V shed 5 bases and J 12 bases; nucleotides not matched to a gene: 13. The CDR3 length is 15 residues. The germline V gene has CDR1 SEHNR and CDR2 FQNEAQ (reference sequence). The CDR3: CASSNRQGRFEPLHF. Written as DNA, the CDR3 is TGTGCCAGCAGCAATCGACAGGGAAGGTTTGAACCCCTCCACTTT.

CDR3 nucleotide sequence: TGTGCCAGCAGTGGGGGACAAGGCTACGAGCAGTACGTC. Translation gives CASSGGQGYEQYV. The genes are TRBV18 and TRBJ2-7; weak D call: TRBD1 (6 bases). Trimming removed 8 bases from V and 3 bases from J, with 14 bases in between. The germline CDR1 and CDR2 sequences are KGHSH and LQKENI. This CDR3 spans 13 amino acids.

The chain carries TRBV6-2 or TRBV6-3 and TRBJ2-3; 14 bases match TRBD2. Germline trimming cut 5 bases from V and 6 bases from J; bases unmatched to any gene: 7. The germline gives CDR1 MNHEY, CDR2 SVGEGT. The length of the CDR3 is 16 residues. The chain's CDR3 is CASSPRLAGGPDTQYF. The CDR3, as DNA: TGTGCCAGCAGTCCCCGACTAGCGGGAGGGCCCGATACGCAGTATTTT.

This clone was observed a single time. This sequence joins TRBV27 and TRBJ2-5, with D possibly being TRBD2 (7 bases). The CDR3 has 16 amino acids. With 3 bases removed from V and 5 bases from J, the gap between germline ends came to 19 bases. Germline V lookup: CDR1 MNHEY, CDR2 SMNVEV (reference sequence). The CDR3 loop is CASSFRMGGGVETQYF. CDR3 coding DNA: TGTGCCAGCAGTTTCCGTATGGGGGGGGGCGTGGAGACCCAGTACTTC.